The rows below give T cell receptor beta chains drawn from one sample of a study of cytomegalovirus exposure and HLA in healthy donors. Sequencing used immunoSEQ multiplex PCR; TCRdb keeps in-frame clones, though not all of them. Of 150,000 to 200,000 clones listed, 60% to 85% are singletons. The specimen sequenced was PBMCs. The receptors were sampled from a woman aged 40 to 50 in good health and CMV-seronegative. Both conserved end residues are part of each CDR3. Each record gives: J gene, V gene, CDR3 protein.

TRBJ2-1,TRBV10-3,CAISWTSGYNEQFF
TRBJ2-2,TRBV7-3,CASSLLGGPNTGELFF
TRBJ1-4,TRBV30,CAWATKSLDEKLFF
TRBJ2-3,TRBV7-9,CASSLLSPQYF
TRBJ2-2,TRBV7-3,CASSEGTITGELFF
TRBJ2-1,TRBV7-8,CASSPRLAGIYNEQFF
TRBJ2-3,TRBV25-1,CASSLTPGTRYTDTQYF
TRBJ2-3,TRBV11-2,CASQRTGTDTQYF
TRBJ2-1,TRBV28,CASSSRQGVRNEQFF
TRBJ2-1,TRBV21-1,CAAVIGRTCSWSYNEQFF
TRBJ2-2,TRBV9,CASSVAAGPIHTGELFF
TRBJ1-2,TRBV27,CASRRGGESGYTF
TRBJ1-1,TRBV21-1,CASSKVGGRAAFF
TRBJ2-2,TRBV7-9,CASSPGLSNTGELFF
-,TRBV5-1,CASSLDSGGSYEQYF
TRBJ1-4,TRBV6-1,CASSEAGTSLEKLFF
TRBJ2-7,TRBV15,CATSRERTSGRYYEQYF
TRBJ1-1,TRBV11-3,CASSRRGGAFF
TRBJ2-5,TRBV9,CASSPRVAGEEETQYF
TRBJ2-7,TRBV5-4,CASTDTSGLYEQYF
TRBJ1-2,TRBV6-1,CASTPTAERGYTF
TRBJ1-2,TRBV7-2,CASSLVTGNYGYTF
TRBJ1-3,TRBV19,CASRTSGGSGNTIYF
TRBJ2-3,TRBV29-1,CSVVAEGADTQYF
TRBJ1-2,TRBV6-1,CASSDVITANYGYTF
TRBJ2-1,TRBV10-3,CAISESLAPSSYNEQFF
TRBJ1-5,TRBV10-2,CASSESPLTGTSNQPQHF
TRBJ1-1,TRBV15,CATSRDLVQNTEAFF
TRBJ1-3,TRBV4-3,CASSQDPIAVSGNTIYF
TRBJ2-5,TRBV5-6,CASSLGWAQFQYF
TRBJ1-1,TRBV7-2,CASSFRKGQGEAFF
TRBJ1-2,TRBV6-5,CASSPGLGGGYTF
TRBJ2-2,TRBV5-4,CASSLVLDRGRGELFF
TRBJ1-3,TRBV25-1,CASMVGGLSGNTIYF
TRBJ1-2,TRBV27,CASSLSLGRGIYGYTF
TRBJ2-2,TRBV29-1,CSARAGGNTGELFF
TRBJ1-2,TRBV6-1,CASSARDRGHGYTF
TRBJ2-5,TRBV21-1,CASSKGQGYQETQYF
TRBJ2-7,TRBV7-8,CASRRHSSYEQYF
TRBJ2-2,TRBV7-3,CASSLTSTGELFF
TRBJ1-4,TRBV19,CASSIRQGTEKLFF
TRBJ2-3,TRBV7-3,CASSWIGTGGRNTQYF